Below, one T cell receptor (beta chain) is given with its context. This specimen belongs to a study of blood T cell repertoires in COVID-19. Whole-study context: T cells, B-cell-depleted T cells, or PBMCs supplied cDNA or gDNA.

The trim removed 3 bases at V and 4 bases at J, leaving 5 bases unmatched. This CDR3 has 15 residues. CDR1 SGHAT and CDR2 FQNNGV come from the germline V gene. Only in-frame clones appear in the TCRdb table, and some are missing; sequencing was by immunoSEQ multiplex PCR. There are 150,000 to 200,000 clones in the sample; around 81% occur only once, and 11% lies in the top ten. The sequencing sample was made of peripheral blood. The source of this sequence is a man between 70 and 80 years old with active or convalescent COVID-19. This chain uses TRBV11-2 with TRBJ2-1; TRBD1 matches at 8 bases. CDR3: CASSFGTGLYNEQFF. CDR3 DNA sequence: TGTGCCAGCAGCTTTGGGACAGGACTTTACAATGAGCAGTTCTTC.